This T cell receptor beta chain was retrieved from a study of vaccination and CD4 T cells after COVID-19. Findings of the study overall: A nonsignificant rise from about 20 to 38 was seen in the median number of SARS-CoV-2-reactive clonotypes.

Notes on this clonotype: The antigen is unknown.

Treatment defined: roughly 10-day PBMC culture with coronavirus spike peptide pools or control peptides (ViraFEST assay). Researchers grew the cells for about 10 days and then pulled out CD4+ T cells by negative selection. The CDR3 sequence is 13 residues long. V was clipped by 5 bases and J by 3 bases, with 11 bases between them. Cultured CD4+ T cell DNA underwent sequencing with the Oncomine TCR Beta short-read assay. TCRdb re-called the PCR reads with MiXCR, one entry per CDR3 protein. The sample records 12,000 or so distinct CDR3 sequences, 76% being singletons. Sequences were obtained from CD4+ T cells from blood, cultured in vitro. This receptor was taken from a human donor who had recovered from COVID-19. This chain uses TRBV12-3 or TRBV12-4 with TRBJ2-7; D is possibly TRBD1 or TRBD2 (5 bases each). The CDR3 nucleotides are TGTGCCAGCAGTGTGGGACGTAACTACGAGCAGTACTTC. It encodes CASSVGRNYEQYF.